Listed here are 23 T cell receptor beta chains from one sample, sequenced in a study of cytomegalovirus exposure and HLA in healthy donors. Primers for the PCR totalled 60 Vbeta and 13 Jbeta. Only in-frame clones appear in the TCRdb table, and some are missing; sequencing was by immunoSEQ multiplex PCR. The repertoire holds 150,000 to 200,000 clones, with about 76% as singletons. Sequenced material: PBMCs. All receptors derive from a male donor in good health and CMV-seropositive.

As for this clone: A clone one base away is much larger, so this may be a read error. This CDR3 is also generated by other DNA sequences in the sample. The chain has TRBV30 and TRBJ1-4; 9 nucleotides line up with TRBD1. The CDR3 spans 12 residues. Per the germline V gene, CDR1 is GTSNPN and CDR2 is SVGIG (reference sequence). CDR3 bases: TGTGCCTGTACGGGACAGGGTGAAAAACTGTTCTTT. Encoded protein: CACTGQGEKLFF.

V is TRBV7-9 and J is TRBJ2-3; D possibly corresponds to TRBD2 (5 bases). Per germline, CDR1 SEHNR and CDR2 FQNEAQ (reference sequence). This CDR3 is 12 amino acids long. V was trimmed by 11 bases and J by 5 bases, leaving 14 bases between them. Here the CDR3 DNA reads TGTGCCTGCGAGGGTTCTGTAGATACGCAGTATTTT. It yields the protein CACEGSVDTQYF.

The chain links TRBV7-9 to TRBJ1-1; unclear D gene. Germline loops: CDR1 SEHNR, CDR2 FQNEAQ (reference sequence). Trimming took off 5 bases at V and 4 bases at J, with 14 bases between the two ends. This CDR3 spans 14 amino acids. This chain's CDR3 is CASSPPGRGTEAFF. CDR3 in DNA: TGTGCCAGCAGCCCCCCGGGTAGAGGCACTGAAGCTTTCTTT.

This clone was picked up a small number of times. The CDR3 is CASSVGLIHGYTF. For the CDR3, the DNA is TGTGCCAGCAGCGTAGGACTTATCCATGGCTACACCTTC. V and J are TRBV9 and TRBJ1-2; no clear D. V gave up 0 bases and J gave up 6 bases, with 9 bases separating them. The CDR3 loop spans 13 amino acids. Germline loops: CDR1 SGDLS, CDR2 YYNGEE.

The chain couples TRBV27 to TRBJ2-7; 9 bases are a match to TRBD1. With 5 bases clipped from V and 2 bases from J, the junction kept 10 bases outside the gene matches. Germline loops: CDR1 MNHEY, CDR2 SMNVEV (reference sequence). This CDR3 region has 16 residues. CDR3 nucleotide sequence: TGTGCCAGCAGTCCCCGACAGGGGGAAGTGCCCTACGAGCAGTACTTC. It specifies CASSPRQGEVPYEQYF.

V gene TRBV5-5 combines with J gene TRBJ1-6; 9 positions agree with TRBD1. Per germline, CDR1 SGHKS and CDR2 YYEKEE (reference sequence). The CDR3 sequence is 15 residues long. The V segment lost 3 bases and the J segment 14 bases; nucleotides outside the gene matches: 12. CDR3 loop: CASSSTGTGLKTLHF. The CDR3 DNA sequence: TGTGCCAGCAGCTCCACCGGGACAGGGCTGAAGACCCTCCACTTT.

This rearrangement joins TRBV5-4 to TRBJ2-7; D might be TRBD1 (6 bases). Germline CDR1 is SGHNT and CDR2 is YYREEE (reference sequence). V was shortened by 0 bases and J by 3 bases, with 10 bases between the two germline ends. CDR3 length: 14 residues. CDR3 nucleotides: TGTGCCAGCAGCTTGGGGACAGCTGACTACGAGCAGTACTTC. As protein: CASSLGTADYEQYF. Variable domain in full (rest from reference TRBV5-4 and TRBJ2-7): ETGVTQSPTHLIKTRGQQVTLRCSSQSGHNTVSWYQQALGQGPQFIFQYYREEENGRGNFPPRFSGLQFPNYSSELNVNALELDDSALYLCASSLGTADYEQYFGPGTRLTVT.

As for this clone: This same CDR3 is encoded by further DNA sequences in the sample. The chain is built from TRBV5-1 and TRBJ2-1; perhaps TRBD1 as D (5 bases). Per germline, CDR1 SGHRS and CDR2 YFSETQ. The length of the CDR3 is 14 residues. Trimming shortened V by 3 bases and J by 3 bases, and 10 bases separated the two germline ends. Here the CDR3 DNA reads TGCGCCAGCAGCTCGTCAGGGTTCTACAATGAGCAGTTCTTC. It specifies CASSSSGFYNEQFF. The whole variable domain, filled in from reference TRBV5-1 and TRBJ2-1, reads KAGVTQTPRYLIKTRGQQVTLSCSPISGHRSVSWYQQTPGQGLQFLFEYFSETQRNKGNFPGRFSGRQFSNSRSEMNVSTLELGDSALYLCASSSSGFYNEQFFGPGTRLTVL.

The V gene is TRBV4-2, the J gene TRBJ2-7; D is undetermined. Trimming removed 7 bases from V and 6 bases from J, with 22 bases in between. Germline values: CDR1 LGHNA, CDR2 YNFKEQ. The CDR3 totals 15 residues. The CDR3 loop reads CASTRRLTPRGEQYF. CDR3 nucleotides: TGTGCCAGCACACGACGCCTTACCCCCAGAGGCGAGCAGTACTTC.

This chain connects TRBV5-5 to TRBJ1-1, with no clear D. The CDR3 extends over 14 amino acids. Per germline, CDR1 SGHKS and CDR2 YYEKEE (reference sequence). The V end lost 0 bases, the J end lost 1 base, and 7 bases lay between the germline ends. The chain's CDR3 is CASSLVRQNTEAFF. Here the CDR3 DNA reads TGTGCCAGCAGCTTGGTCAGGCAGAACACTGAAGCTTTCTTT.

The V and J genes are TRBV11-2 and TRBJ2-2; 8 bases are shared with TRBD2. The CDR3 has 14 amino acids. Looked up from germline, CDR1 is SGHAT and CDR2 is FQNNGV. Trimming removed 4 bases from V and 4 bases from J; junction bases left unmatched: 2. CDR3 in DNA: TGTGCCAGCAGCTCCGGGGGGGGCACCGGGGAGCTGTTTTTT. It codes for CASSSGGGTGELFF.

The chain combines TRBV27 with TRBJ2-5; 14 bases are shared with TRBD2. This CDR3 region has 15 residues. V lost 5 bases, J lost 6 bases, and 5 bases stayed unmatched. Germline V CDR1 and CDR2: MNHEY, SMNVEV (reference sequence). The CDR3 sequence is CASSAGTSGGKTQYF. The DNA of the CDR3 is TGTGCCAGCAGTGCGGGGACTAGCGGGGGAAAGACCCAGTACTTC.

This clone was observed a handful of times. This chain connects TRBV7-2 to TRBJ2-7, with 15 positions matching TRBD2. The CDR3 runs 16 residues. The ends lost 1 base at V and 4 bases at J; junction bases unmatched: 2. CDR1 and CDR2 from the germline V gene are SGHTA and FQGNSA. The CDR3 here is CASSLGTSGGAYEQYF. The CDR3 DNA sequence: TGTGCCAGCAGCTTAGGGACTAGCGGGGGGGCTTACGAGCAGTACTTC.

The chain carries TRBV7-2 and TRBJ2-7, with D possibly TRBD2 on 7 matching bases. The CDR3 has 15 residues. Germline lookup yields CDR1 SGHTA and CDR2 FQGNSA. V was pared by 4 bases and J by 5 bases, with 18 bases between. The CDR3 is CASSSLSGGPDEQYF. The DNA for the CDR3 is TGTGCCAGCAGCTCCCTTTCCGGGGGGCCGGACGAGCAGTACTTC.

The chain employs TRBV7-9 and TRBJ2-1; 8 nucleotides align to TRBD2. The CDR3 has 17 amino acids. The V gene end was trimmed by 3 bases and the J gene end by 1 base; junction bases not matched to a gene: 8. In germline, CDR1 is SEHNR, CDR2 FQNEAQ (reference sequence). The CDR3 DNA reads as TGTGCCAGCAGCTTGGGTCGGGGGGGCCCGTCCTACAATGAGCAGTTCTTC. Residues: CASSLGRGGPSYNEQFF. Variable domain in full (rest from reference TRBV7-9 and TRBJ2-1): DTGVSQNPRHKITKRGQNVTFRCDPISEHNRLYWYRQTLGQGPEFLTYFQNEAQLEKSRLLSDRFSAERPKGSFSTLEIQRTEQGDSAMYLCASSLGRGGPSYNEQFFGPGTRLTVL.

The chain joins TRBV9 to TRBJ1-2, with no clear D. Trimming took 4 bases from V and 1 from J, leaving 11 bases between them. Germline V gene sequence: CDR1 SGDLS, CDR2 YYNGEE. The CDR3 loop spans 14 amino acids. CDR3 loop: CASSPMRVNYGYTF. Here the CDR3 DNA reads TGTGCCAGCAGCCCCATGAGGGTTAACTATGGCTACACCTTC.

The chain uses TRBV10-3 and TRBJ1-6; perhaps TRBD1 as D (5 bases). The ends were cut back, 3 bases at V and 10 bases at J, with 16 bases in the middle. The CDR3 contains 15 residues. The germline V gene encodes CDR1 ENHRY and CDR2 SYGVKD. The CDR3 nucleotides are TGTGCCATCAGTGACCCGGGAGGGGCATCATCACCCCTCCACTTT. Protein product: CAISDPGGASSPLHF.

Written as DNA, the CDR3 is TGTGCCTGGAGTCTAACTGAGGGTGTGGGTGGCTACACCTTC. Translation gives CAWSLTEGVGGYTF. This chain joins TRBV30 and TRBJ1-2; no firm D call. V dropped 2 bases and J dropped 7 bases, with 17 bases sitting between them. CDR3 length equals 14 residues. Germline CDR1 reads GTSNPN; CDR2 reads SVGIG (reference sequence).

This sequence joins TRBV7-3 and TRBJ2-2; 8 bases map to TRBD2. The CDR3 is made up of 16 amino acids. The germline gives CDR1 SGHTA, CDR2 FQGTGA. V lost 5 bases, J lost 5 bases, and 10 bases stayed unmatched. The CDR3 DNA reads TGTGCCAGCAGCCCCCAATGGACTAGCCTGACCGGGGAGCTGTTTTTT. Translating gives CASSPQWTSLTGELFF.

This chain connects TRBV19 to TRBJ2-7, with 7 bases lining up with TRBD1. This CDR3 contains 13 residues. J lost 2 bases, V lost 6 bases, and 4 bases had no gene match. Germline V CDR1 and CDR2: LNHDA, SQIVND (reference sequence). This chain's CDR3 is CASSWTGTYEQYF. DNA for the CDR3: TGTGCCAGTAGCTGGACAGGTACCTACGAGCAGTACTTC.

The V gene is TRBV2, the J gene TRBJ2-3, with 8 bases aligning to TRBD2. The V gene end was trimmed by 1 base and the J gene end by 0 bases; junction bases not matched to a gene: 15. CDR1 is SNHLY and CDR2 is FYNNEI in the germline V gene. The length of the CDR3 is 20 residues. The chain's CDR3 is CASSEEYGGVPPTSTDTQYF. As DNA, the CDR3 is TGTGCCAGCAGTGAAGAATACGGGGGGGTTCCCCCTACTAGCACAGATACGCAGTATTTT. Filled out from reference TRBV2 and TRBJ2-3, the complete variable domain reads EPEVTQTPSHQVTQMGQEVILRCVPISNHLYFYWYRQILGQKVEFLVSFYNNEISEKSEIFDDQFSVERPDGSNFTLKIRSTKLEDSAMYFCASSEEYGGVPPTSTDTQYFGPGTRLTVL.

This chain links TRBV7-9 with TRBJ1-2, with 8 bases lining up with TRBD1. Unmatched junction bases numbered 4, after V lost 4 bases and J lost 3 bases. This CDR3 contains 14 residues. Germline V gives CDR1 SEHNR, CDR2 FQNEAQ (reference sequence). The CDR3 nucleotides are TGTGCCAGCAGCTACGGACAGGGTGACTATGGCTACACCTTC. Protein sequence: CASSYGQGDYGYTF. The variable domain in full, completed from reference TRBV7-9 and TRBJ1-2, reads DTGVSQNPRHKITKRGQNVTFRCDPISEHNRLYWYRQTLGQGPEFLTYFQNEAQLEKSRLLSDRFSAERPKGSFSTLEIQRTEQGDSAMYLCASSYGQGDYGYTFGSGTRLTVV.

V and J are TRBV5-4 and TRBJ2-1; 7 bases are a match to TRBD1. The CDR3 is 14 amino acids. Per germline, CDR1 SGHNT and CDR2 YYREEE (reference sequence). V shed 2 bases and J 5 bases; nucleotides not matched to a gene: 4. The CDR3 region is CASSLGQVDNEQFF. In DNA form, the CDR3 reads TGTGCCAGCAGCTTAGGACAGGTCGACAATGAGCAGTTCTTC. The full variable domain, in which reference TRBV5-4 and TRBJ2-1 provide the parts outside the CDR3, is ETGVTQSPTHLIKTRGQQVTLRCSSQSGHNTVSWYQQALGQGPQFIFQYYREEENGRGNFPPRFSGLQFPNYSSELNVNALELDDSALYLCASSLGQVDNEQFFGPGTRLTVL.